What follows are 18 T cell receptor beta chains derived from one specimen sequenced in a study of T-cell memory formation after mild COVID-19. Each CDR3 protein is one row after TCRdb ran MiXCR on the 5' RACE reads. The table shows 550,000 to 650,000 distinct CDR3 sequences, with approximately 15% occurring only once. Sequencing used PBMCs or a T cell subset sorted from them (not recorded which). The source is an adult woman who had mild COVID-19 (a few samples of this study predate the infection). Cell type and time point are not known.

This clonotype was seen a handful of times. The gene calls are TRBV24-1 and TRBJ1-2; 10 bases line up with TRBD1. Germline CDR1 KGHDR, CDR2 SFDVKD. The CDR3 covers 14 residues. Germline trimming cut 4 bases from V and 8 bases from J; bases unmatched to any gene: 6. Here the CDR3 DNA reads TGTGCCACCAGTGACCTCGGACAGGGGGGCGGCTACACCTTC. Its protein is CATSDLGQGGGYTF.

The J gene is TRBJ1-1, the V gene TRBV19, with 12 bases matching TRBD1. Germline V gene lookup returns CDR1 LNHDA and CDR2 SQIVND (reference sequence). CDR3 length equals 16 residues. V was pared by 4 bases and J by 6 bases, with 9 bases of the junction left unmatched. The CDR3 is CASSTGTGGSGSEAFF. CDR3 bases: TGTGCCAGTAGTACCGGGACAGGGGGCTCTGGATCTGAAGCTTTCTTT.

The CDR3: CASSLAWGTSNEQFF. The CDR3 coding sequence is TGTGCCAGCAGCTTAGCTTGGGGGACCTCGAATGAGCAGTTCTTC. The chain recombines TRBV7-9 with TRBJ2-1; D is perhaps TRBD1 or TRBD2 (5 bases each). Germline V gene lookup returns CDR1 SEHNR and CDR2 FQNEAQ (reference sequence). The CDR3 is made up of 15 amino acids. The V end lost 0 bases, the J end lost 7 bases, and 13 bases lay between the germline ends.

This chain joins TRBV9 and TRBJ2-2, with D perhaps being TRBD1 or TRBD2 (5 bases each). The V gene's germline CDR1 is SGDLS and CDR2 YYNGEE. The CDR3 covers 16 residues. Deletions cut 4 bases from V and 2 bases from J, with 15 bases between. The CDR3 coding sequence is TGTGCCAGCAGCCCCCAAGGGACCAAAAACACCGGGGAGCTGTTTTTT. This sequence encodes CASSPQGTKNTGELFF. The full variable domain, with the rest looked up from reference TRBV9 and TRBJ2-2, is DSGVTQTPKHLITATGQRVTLRCSPRSGDLSVYWYQQSLDQGLQFLIQYYNGEERAKGNILERFSAQQFPDLHSELNLSSLELGDSALYFCASSPQGTKNTGELFFGEGSRLTVL.

The V and J genes are TRBV20-1 and TRBJ1-1; the D gene is possibly TRBD1 (5 bases). CDR3 length: 15 amino acids. Trimming removed 4 bases from V and 0 bases from J, with 15 bases in between. The germline V gene has CDR1 DFQATT and CDR2 SNEGSKA (reference sequence). CDR3 sequence reads: CSAISPQVLNTEAFF. In nucleotides, the CDR3 is TGCAGTGCTATCAGCCCACAGGTGCTGAACACTGAAGCTTTCTTT.

CDR3 region: CASSTGDVGNEKLFF. The CDR3 DNA reads TGCGCCAGCAGCACCGGGGACGTCGGGAATGAAAAACTGTTTTTT. The V gene is TRBV5-1, the J gene TRBJ1-4; TRBD1 might be the D (5 bases). Trimming pared 4 bases from V and 5 bases from J, leaving 15 bases between. This CDR3 comprises 15 residues. CDR1 is SGHRS and CDR2 is YFSETQ in the germline V gene.

This clonotype has more than one count but fewer than ten. The V and J genes are TRBV9 and TRBJ2-3, with 12 bases matching TRBD2. CDR3 length: 15 amino acids. Germline V CDR1 and CDR2: SGDLS, YYNGEE. Trimming at V came to 0 bases and at J to 8 bases, leaving 4 bases not matched to a gene. The CDR3 sequence: CASSVVTSGRSTQYF. Written as DNA, the CDR3 is TGTGCCAGCAGCGTAGTAACTAGCGGGAGGAGTACGCAGTATTTT.

The CDR3 loop is CATSAPGDRSTDTQYF. CDR3 bases: TGTGCCACCAGTGCCCCCGGGGACCGTAGCACAGATACGCAGTATTTT. The gene calls are TRBV24-1 and TRBJ2-3; D is perhaps TRBD1 or TRBD2 (5 bases each). The CDR3 contains 16 residues. Per the germline V gene, CDR1 is KGHDR and CDR2 is SFDVKD. V lost 5 bases and J 0 bases, leaving 14 bases between the germline ends.

In this sample, this clonotype turned up a few times. The chain is built from TRBV20-1 and TRBJ2-1, with 10 bases matching TRBD2. The CDR3 has 14 residues. J gave up 8 bases and V 0 bases, and 4 bases lay outside the gene matches. Germline V CDR1 and CDR2: DFQATT, SNEGSKA (reference sequence). CDR3 DNA sequence: TGCAGTGCTAGAGAACGACTAGCGGGCTATGAGCAGTTCTTC. Amino acids: CSARERLAGYEQFF.

For the CDR3, the DNA is TGTGCCACCAGTATTTCGACCACGAACACCGGGGAGCTGTTTTTT. It is translated as CATSISTTNTGELFF. The chain couples TRBV24-1 to TRBJ2-2; D gene uncertain. Germline CDR1 is KGHDR and CDR2 is SFDVKD. Trimming removed 6 bases at V and 0 bases at J, with 10 bases between. The CDR3 has 15 residues.

The chain employs TRBV25-1 and TRBJ2-3, with 7 bases matching TRBD2. Germline V gene data show CDR1 as MGHDK and CDR2 as SYGVNS. The V gene end was trimmed by 8 bases and the J gene end by 1 base; junction bases not matched to a gene: 6. The CDR3 has 14 amino acids. The CDR3 DNA reads TGTGCCAGCGGCCAGAGCGGGGGCACAGATACGCAGTATTTT. Protein product: CASGQSGGTDTQYF.

The J gene is TRBJ2-7, the V gene TRBV6-5; the D gene is possibly TRBD2 (6 bases). This CDR3 contains 13 residues. Germline V gives CDR1 MNHEY, CDR2 SVGAGI. V gave up 0 bases and J gave up 9 bases, with 12 bases separating them. The CDR3 sequence: CASSYSGRGGQYF. For the CDR3, the DNA is TGTGCCAGCAGTTACTCAGGGCGGGGCGGGCAGTACTTC.

J is TRBJ2-5 and V is TRBV20-1; D is ambiguous. CDR3 length equals 15 residues. Per the germline V gene, CDR1 is DFQATT and CDR2 is SNEGSKA (reference sequence). Trimming pared 2 bases from V and 7 bases from J, leaving 20 bases between. The CDR3 nucleotides are TGCAGTGCTAGATTCCCTACAACTGGCCCTGGGACCCAGTACTTC. Its protein product is CSARFPTTGPGTQYF.

This clonotype turned up a few times. CDR3 sequence reads: CASSLNGGGDTQYF. CDR3 in DNA: TGTGCCAGCAGCTTAAATGGGGGGGGCGATACGCAGTATTTT. This chain joins TRBV7-6 and TRBJ2-3; D might be TRBD2 (7 bases). The V gene lost 2 bases and the J gene lost 6 bases, with 12 bases spanning the gap. Per the germline V gene, CDR1 is SGHVS and CDR2 is FNYEAQ. The CDR3 is 14 amino acids.

J is TRBJ2-3 and V is TRBV14; D gene ambiguous. CDR1 SGHDN and CDR2 FVKESK come from the germline V gene. The length of the CDR3 is 16 residues. V lost 0 bases, J lost 1 base, and 11 bases lay in between. CDR3 loop: CASSQDPGVRTDTQYF. In DNA, the CDR3 is TGTGCCAGCAGCCAAGATCCTGGGGTCCGCACAGATACGCAGTATTTT.

The V gene is TRBV12-3 or TRBV12-4, the J gene TRBJ2-3; 10 positions agree with TRBD1. The CDR3 length is 15 residues. Trimming removed 5 bases from V and 4 bases from J; junction bases left unmatched: 6. This CDR3 is CASSLRDRGSDTQYF. The CDR3 DNA sequence: TGTGCCAGCAGTCTCCGGGACAGGGGTTCAGATACGCAGTATTTT.

The rearrangement joins TRBV6-6 to TRBJ2-1, with TRBD1 identical over 7 bases. The V segment lost 2 bases and the J segment 4 bases; nucleotides outside the gene matches: 8. Germline loops: CDR1 MNHNY, CDR2 SVGAGI (reference sequence). This CDR3 is 16 amino acids long. In DNA form, the CDR3 reads TGTGCCAGCAGTTACAAACCGGGACAGATATACAATGAGCAGTTCTTC. It encodes CASSYKPGQIYNEQFF.

Only a few counts were recorded for this clonotype. This chain connects TRBV5-1 to TRBJ2-7; tentative D call: TRBD2 (5 bases). Per the germline V gene, CDR1 is SGHRS and CDR2 is YFSETQ. The germline V and J ends were trimmed by 0 bases and 3 bases, with 13 bases remaining between them. The CDR3 runs to 15 residues. As DNA, the CDR3 is TGCGCCAGCAGCTTGGCCGGGGAAGGGCGCTACGAGCAGTACTTC. This sequence encodes CASSLAGEGRYEQYF.